These 27 T cell receptor beta chains were all obtained from the same sample, sequenced in a study of sequential checkpoint blockade in melanoma. Treatment indicated: randomized to nivolumab then ipilimumab (arm A) or the reverse (arm B). This table comes from immunoSEQ multiplex PCR, and its TCRdb copy is limited to in-frame clones, with some not included. The sample contains 5,000 to 6,500 clones, 15% to 20% of which appear only once. The sample consisted of tumor tissue (inferred from file names), taken from a patient given nivolumab and ipilimumab in sequence. The receptors derive from a human donor with melanoma.

The table lists this clone with a few counts. The chain couples TRBV6-8 to TRBJ2-2; tentatively, D is TRBD1 (6 bases). This CDR3 is 15 amino acids long. V was shortened by 6 bases and J by 0 bases, with 11 bases between the two germline ends. CDR1 MNHGY and CDR2 SAAAGT come from the germline V gene. The CDR3, as DNA: TGTGCCAGCAGCCCCGGGACATCGAACACCGGGGAGCTGTTTTTT. This gives the protein CASSPGTSNTGELFF.

This clone is labeled medium-sized. This CDR3 reads CASGLLDNEQFF. In nucleotides, the CDR3 is TGTGCCAGCGGACTTCTCGACAATGAGCAGTTCTTC. The V gene is TRBV12-5, the J gene TRBJ2-1; D is perhaps TRBD2 (5 bases). Germline CDR1 reads LGHNT; CDR2 reads FRNRAP. CDR3 length equals 12 residues.

This clone is medium-sized. The rearrangement uses TRBV9 and TRBJ1-3; D unclear. Trimming stripped 5 bases from V and 0 bases from J, with 12 bases between. CDR1 and CDR2 from the germline V gene are SGDLS and YYNGEE. The CDR3 is made up of 15 amino acids. CDR3 loop: CASSVGGSSGNTIYF. The CDR3 coding sequence is TGTGCCAGCAGTGTGGGCGGGTCCTCTGGAAACACCATATATTTT.

This clone was recorded at least ten times. A read error may produce the germline difference seen at one junction end. Because a base is unread or ambiguous, its residue is represented by X. The chain is built from TRBV19 and TRBJ1-1; D possibly corresponds to TRBD1 (6 bases). This CDR3 spans 14 amino acids. CDR1 is LNHDA, CDR2 SQIVND, per germline (reference sequence). The CDR3 nucleotides read TGTGCCAGTMGTATGGGGGGCGGGGGCACTGAAGCTTTCTTT. Translation gives CASXMGGGGTEAFF.

This clone was observed a handful of times. The genes are TRBV11-3 and TRBJ2-1; D tentatively fits TRBD1 or TRBD2 (6 bases each). This CDR3 has 15 residues. From germline, CDR1 is SGHNT and CDR2 YENEEA. V shed 5 bases and J shed 6 bases, with 17 bases lying between them. CDR3 bases: TGTGCCAGCAGCCCCATGCCGGGGGCGATCAATGAGCAGTTCTTC. This codes for CASSPMPGAINEQFF.

The J gene is TRBJ1-5, the V gene TRBV7-7, with TRBD1 as a possible D gene (5 bases). CDR3 length: 16 amino acids. The V end was cut by 3 bases, the J end by 7 bases, with 19 bases between. CDR1 and CDR2 from the germline V gene are SSHAT and FNYEAQ (reference sequence). CDR3 in DNA: TGTGCCAGCAGCTTGATCGTGAGCAGGGAGGGGCAGCCCCAGCATTTT. Translation: CASSLIVSREGQPQHF.

This clone was seen only a few times. The chain combines TRBV6-8 with TRBJ2-1; TRBD2 matches 8 bases. V gave up 10 bases and J gave up 4 bases; unmatched junction bases: 9. The CDR3 sequence is 14 residues long. The germline V gene has CDR1 MNHGY and CDR2 SAAAGT. The chain's CDR3 is CATSRRGGYNEQFF. The CDR3 nucleotides are TGTGCCACATCCCGACGGGGGGGATACAATGAGCAGTTCTTC.

The chain employs TRBV18 and TRBJ1-2; 7 bases map to TRBD1. Germline V gene lookup returns CDR1 KGHSH and CDR2 LQKENI. V gave up 2 bases and J gave up 6 bases; unmatched junction bases: 3. This CDR3 region has 13 residues. The CDR3 DNA follows: TGTGCCAGCTCACCAGTCAGGGGGGATGGCTACACCTTC. Amino acids: CASSPVRGDGYTF.

There are a few counts of this clone. The chain combines TRBV9 with TRBJ2-7; D ambiguous. Trimming removed 4 bases from V and 3 bases from J, with 11 bases in between. CDR3 length equals 13 residues. Germline V gene data show CDR1 as SGDLS and CDR2 as YYNGEE. CDR3: CASSPGPRYEQYF. Here the CDR3 DNA reads TGTGCCAGCAGCCCCGGACCACGCTACGAGCAGTACTTC.

This rearrangement joins TRBV19 to TRBJ2-7; 15 nucleotides line up with TRBD2. This CDR3 spans 16 amino acids. Germline V gene sequence: CDR1 LNHDA, CDR2 SQIVND (reference sequence). V was clipped by 4 bases and J by 0 bases; unmatched bases: 1. As DNA, the CDR3 is TGTGCCAGTAGTAAGGGACTAGCGGGGGGCTCCTACGAGCAGTACTTC. Amino acids: CASSKGLAGGSYEQYF.

This clone was seen many times. This chain connects TRBV7-4 to TRBJ2-2, with a tentative D call TRBD2 (6 bases). V was clipped by 5 bases and J by 5 bases, with 9 bases between them. CDR3 size: 13 residues. CDR1 and CDR2 (germline): SGHVT, SQSDAQ. In DNA, the CDR3 is TGTGCCAGCAGCAAGACTAGAACCGGGGAGCTGTTTTTT. This translates into CASSKTRTGELFF.

The table lists this clone with a few counts. The chain is built from TRBV6-8 and TRBJ1-6, with D possibly being TRBD1 (5 bases). The CDR3 runs to 16 residues. Per germline, CDR1 MNHGY and CDR2 SAAAGT. Trimming stripped 2 bases from V and 9 bases from J, with 17 bases between. CDR3 residues: CASSYPTSGSSSPLHF. The CDR3 DNA sequence: TGTGCCAGCAGTTACCCCACCTCAGGGAGTTCTTCACCCCTCCACTTT.

At least ten counts were recorded for this clone. The chain carries TRBV11-3 and TRBJ2-3; no clear D gene. V was cut by 3 bases and J by 2 bases, with 12 bases left in between. Germline V CDR1 and CDR2: SGHNT, YENEEA. This CDR3 comprises 15 residues. The CDR3 DNA reads TGTGCCAGCAGCTTGGTAAAAGCCCACACAGATACGCAGTATTTT. As protein: CASSLVKAHTDTQYF.

The DNA for the CDR3 is TGTGCCAGTAGGGCCAGCCCCGGGACAGGGCGCAATGAGCAGTTCTTC. This translates into CASRASPGTGRNEQFF. The J gene is TRBJ2-1, the V gene TRBV19; 9 positions match TRBD1. V dropped 6 bases and J dropped 6; count of bases not matched to a gene: 12. Germline V gene lookup returns CDR1 LNHDA and CDR2 SQIVND (reference sequence). The CDR3 length is 16 residues. The whole variable domain, filled in from reference TRBV19 and TRBJ2-1, reads DGGITQSPKYLFRKEGQNVTLSCEQNLNHDAMYWYRQDPGQGLRLIYYSQIVNDFQKGDIAEGYSVSREKKESFPLTVTSAQKNPTAFYLCASRASPGTGRNEQFFGPGTRLTVL.

The chain uses TRBV11-3 and TRBJ2-7, with 10 bases fitting TRBD1. CDR1 SGHNT and CDR2 YENEEA come from the germline V gene. The CDR3 has 16 amino acids. The junction had 7 bases not matched to a gene; V was cut back by 3 bases and J by 2 bases. In nucleotides, the CDR3 is TGTGCCAGCAGCTTCGTTATGGGACAGGGGACCTACGAGCAGTACTTC. It is translated as CASSFVMGQGTYEQYF.

This clone was picked up a small number of times. This sequence joins TRBV11-3 and TRBJ1-1; 7 nucleotides agree with TRBD1. The germline V gene encodes CDR1 SGHNT and CDR2 YENEEA. The V segment lost 5 bases and the J segment 0 bases; nucleotides outside the gene matches: 9. This CDR3 region has 16 residues. Here the CDR3 reads CASSRWDSWLNTEAFF. CDR3 sequence (DNA): TGTGCCAGCAGCCGATGGGACAGTTGGCTGAACACTGAAGCTTTCTTT.

The chain joins TRBV30 to TRBJ1-6; possibly TRBD1 for D (5 bases). CDR3 length equals 15 residues. Deletions cut 1 base from V and 9 bases from J, with 16 bases between. Germline values: CDR1 GTSNPN, CDR2 SVGIG (reference sequence). CDR3 loop: CAWSGRMGEGSPLHF. DNA of the CDR3: TGTGCCTGGAGTGGGAGGATGGGGGAAGGTTCACCCCTCCACTTT.

This clone has just a few counts. The chain is built from TRBV25-1 and TRBJ2-3, with TRBD2 matching 10 bases. This CDR3 region has 16 residues. Germline CDR1 and CDR2: MGHDK and SYGVNS. V dropped 2 bases and J dropped 9; count of bases not matched to a gene: 11. DNA of the CDR3: TGTGCCAGCAGTGAAATCGGGACTAGCGCCTCTTACACGCAGTATTTT. This sequence encodes CASSEIGTSASYTQYF. The entire variable domain, with the rest obtained from reference TRBV25-1 and TRBJ2-3, is as follows: EADIYQTPRYLVIGTGKKITLECSQTMGHDKMYWYQQDPGMELHLIHYSYGVNSTEKGDLSSESTVSRIRTEHFPLTLESARPSHTSQYLCASSEIGTSASYTQYFGPGTRLTVL.

This clone is medium-sized by share. The rearrangement joins TRBV19 to TRBJ1-4; D is undetermined. The ends were cut back, 6 bases at V and 7 bases at J, with 9 bases in the middle. Per the germline V gene, CDR1 is LNHDA and CDR2 is SQIVND (reference sequence). There are 12 residues in the CDR3. CDR3 DNA: TGTGCCAGTAGGGCAGTAGGTGAAAAACTGTTTTTT. Translating gives CASRAVGEKLFF.

The V gene is TRBV11-3, the J gene TRBJ2-3; TRBD1 matches 10 bases. This CDR3 has 14 residues. CDR1 is SGHNT and CDR2 is YENEEA in the germline V gene. J lost 3 bases, V lost 5 bases, and 2 bases had no gene match. The CDR3 coding sequence is TGTGCCAGCAGCAGGACAGGGGGAACAGATACGCAGTATTTT. Protein product: CASSRTGGTDTQYF.

The chain is built from TRBV6-8 and TRBJ2-7, with D possibly being TRBD1 (5 bases). The CDR3 consists of 12 residues. The germline gives CDR1 MNHGY, CDR2 SAAAGT. Trimming took 8 bases from V and 0 from J, leaving 8 bases between them. CDR3 amino acids: CASHRSSYEQYF. The DNA of the CDR3 is TGTGCCAGCCACAGGAGCTCCTACGAGCAGTACTTC.

In this sample, this clone turned up many times. The rearrangement links TRBV7-4 to TRBJ2-5, with D tentatively TRBD1 (6 bases). The CDR3 consists of 13 residues. V lost 5 bases and J lost 5, with 12 bases in between. The germline CDR1 and CDR2 sequences are SGHVT and SQSDAQ. Here the CDR3 DNA reads TGTGCCAGCAGCACGGGACACGGGGAGACCCAGTACTTC. It specifies CASSTGHGETQYF.

J is TRBJ2-5 and V is TRBV18; 10 bases match TRBD1. The trim removed 1 base at V and 4 bases at J, leaving 3 bases unmatched. This CDR3 region has 15 residues. Germline CDR1 reads KGHSH; CDR2 reads LQKENI. The CDR3 sequence is CASSPRGTGAETQYF. The CDR3 coding sequence is TGTGCCAGCTCACCACGAGGGACAGGGGCAGAGACCCAGTACTTC.

This clone came up a few times. V and J are TRBV18 and TRBJ1-4; D is undetermined. Germline V gene lookup returns CDR1 KGHSH and CDR2 LQKENI. The CDR3 loop spans 15 amino acids. Trimming stripped 1 base from V and 4 bases from J, with 10 bases between. The CDR3 DNA reads TGTGCCAGCTCACCACGAGCGTCAAGTAATGAAAAACTGTTTTTT. Residues: CASSPRASSNEKLFF.

This clone is judged medium-sized. The chain uses TRBV6-8 and TRBJ2-5; TRBD1 might be the D (6 bases). Germline-derived CDR1 and CDR2 are MNHGY and SAAAGT. Trimming removed 0 bases at V and 5 bases at J, with 10 bases between. This CDR3 region has 14 residues. CDR3 sequence: CASSYSGDTETQYF. The CDR3 DNA reads as TGTGCCAGCAGTTACTCGGGGGACACGGAGACCCAGTACTTC.

In this sample, this clone turned up a few times. The chain carries TRBV11-3 and TRBJ1-2, with unresolved D. The germline gives CDR1 SGHNT, CDR2 YENEEA. Trimming removed 5 bases at V and 0 bases at J, with 13 bases between. The CDR3 has 15 residues. Here the CDR3 reads CASSPRVTANYGYTF. The CDR3 region has the DNA TGTGCCAGCAGCCCTAGGGTTACCGCTAACTATGGCTACACCTTC.

This clone is medium-sized within its sample. The chain couples TRBV11-3 to TRBJ1-1; 7 nucleotides align to TRBD1. Germline loops: CDR1 SGHNT, CDR2 YENEEA. V trimming: 5 bases; J trimming: 2 bases; junction bases outside the gene matches: 5. The CDR3 spans 14 residues. CDR3 coding DNA: TGTGCCAGCAGCGGGGGGACAGACAACACTGAAGCTTTCTTT. This translates into CASSGGTDNTEAFF.